This T cell receptor (beta chain) emerged from a study of blood T cells in healthy people across ages. Points from the study as a whole: It was held that diversity estimates obtained from one million T cells represented underestimates.

As for this clonotype: Its antigen remains unknown.

A second roughly 6 to 12 cycle PCR used barcoded and J-beta primers. There were at least 2.5 million CDR3-containing paired-end reads obtained from each sample. A single record per CDR3 protein comes from TCRdb applying MiXCR to the 5' RACE reads. Seen here are about 1 million distinct CDR3 sequences, 40% to 55% observed once, and the top ten hold approximately 20%. Every sample yielded at least 6 million isolated PBMCs. The CDR3 totals 14 residues. The germline V gene encodes CDR1 LNHNV and CDR2 YYDKDF (reference sequence). This receptor was taken from a woman aged 60-75 years in good health. The sample taken for sequencing was blood. V and J are TRBV15 and TRBJ2-5, with 7 bases that match TRBD1. The closer fit of TRBJ2-7 to the DNA end suggests the J call may be wrong. CDR3 amino acids: CATNKGDSPYEQYF. The CDR3 DNA follows: TGTGCCACCAACAAAGGGGACAGCCCCTACGAGCAGTACTTC.